One T cell receptor beta chain is described in this entry. Antigen specificity is unknown. The ends were cut back, 6 bases at V and 1 base at J, with 14 bases in the middle. Germline V gene sequence: CDR1 KGHSH, CDR2 LQKENI. The CDR3 has 15 residues. The sample originates from a study of cytomegalovirus exposure and HLA in healthy donors. Findings and limits, study-wide: The authors confirmed in vitro that a few CMV-associated chains were specific for CMV antigens.

The donors were part of the validation cohort, which consisted of about 120 subjects and was separate from the first cohort of 666 subjects. Clones were read by immunoSEQ multiplex PCR, and TCRdb kept only the in-frame ones, dropping some. This table holds around 180,000 clones, more than 70% found once. This TCR came from a woman between 18 and 29 years old in good health and CMV-seronegative. Sample: PBMCs. The rearrangement uses TRBV18 and TRBJ2-3; TRBD2 is a possible D gene (5 bases). The CDR3 loop is CASSLNGLGTDTQYF. The CDR3 DNA reads as TGTGCCAGCTCCCTCAACGGACTGGGCACAGATACGCAGTATTTT.